These T cell receptor beta chains were read from a single sample in a study of shared clonotypes between healthy human individuals. Data came from immunoSEQ multiplex PCR; TCRdb stores just in-frame clones and leaves some out. Among more than 550,000 clones listed, roughly 72% were seen once. The source material was memory CD4+ T cells sorted from blood. The receptors stem from a woman aged 30 to 39 in good health. The CDR3 runs from the conserved cysteine through the conserved F or W. A D gene is named only where the DNA matches it firmly. Some rows mark clone size as missing; the rest say once, few, many or name a class of expanded clone.

D gene	J gene	clone size	V gene	CDR3 DNA	CDR3 protein
NA	TRBJ1-2	NA	TRBV6-1	TGTGCCAGCAGTGAAGATATCTGGGGGTCCTATGGCTACACCTTC	CASSEDIWGSYGYTF
NA	TRBJ2-5	NA	TRBV28	TGTGCCAGCAGCCATACGGTGGGGAGATCATCCGGAGAGACCCAGTACTTC	CASSHTVGRSSGETQYF
NA	TRBJ2-4	NA	TRBV11-2	TGTGCCAGCAGCCAAATGACTTTAGCCAAAAACATTCAGTACTTC	CASSQMTLAKNIQYF
NA	TRBJ2-3	NA	TRBV28	TGTGCCAGCAGTTCCTATGGGGGGATTTTAGATACGCAGTATTTT	CASSSYGGILDTQYF
TRBD2	TRBJ2-7	few	TRBV5-4	TGTGCCAGCAGCTTGAGGGGGACTAGCGGGAGAGGCGAGCAGTACTTC	CASSLRGTSGRGEQYF
NA	TRBJ2-3	NA	TRBV5-4	TGTGCCAGTAGGAACAGGGAAGGCGGAGATACGCAGTATTTT	CASRNREGGDTQYF
TRBD1	TRBJ2-6	NA	TRBV25-1	TGTGCCAGCAGTGAAGCTACAGGGGCGGGGGCCAACGTCCTGACTTTC	CASSEATGAGANVLTF
NA	TRBJ2-3	NA	TRBV7-9	TGTGCCAGCAGCTTACTGGGGGGCTCGGGAGATACGCAGTATTTT	CASSLLGGSGDTQYF
TRBD2	TRBJ2-1	NA	TRBV11-2	TGTGCCAGCAGCTTAAGCGGGAGGGTGGGAGAGCAGTTCTTC	CASSLSGRVGEQFF
NA	TRBJ2-1	NA	TRBV6-4	TGTGCCAGCAGCACAGGGCAACGGTACAATGAGCAGTTCTTC	CASSTGQRYNEQFF
TRBD1	TRBJ1-2	NA	TRBV7-8	TGTGCCAGCAGCTTATGGGACAGGGAAGACTATGGCTACACCTTC	CASSLWDREDYGYTF
TRBD1	TRBJ2-3	NA	TRBV5-6	TGTGCCAGCAGCTTGTTTTCGGGACAGGGGCCCACGCAGTATTTT	CASSLFSGQGPTQYF
TRBD1	TRBJ1-1	many	TRBV5-1	TGCGCCAGCAGTCCACCCGGGACAGGAACGAACACTGAAGCTTTCTTT	CASSPPGTGTNTEAFF
NA	TRBJ2-1	NA	TRBV7-6	TGTGCCAGCAGCTTAGAGGCGGGCGACCCCTACAATGAGCAGTTCTTC	CASSLEAGDPYNEQFF
NA	TRBJ2-5	NA	TRBV29-1	TGCAGCGTTGAATTGGTAGGCGAGACCCAGTACTTC	CSVELVGETQYF
TRBD2	TRBJ2-1	once	TRBV19	TGTGCCAGTCAAGCGGGAGGGCCCCTGAATGAGCAGTTCTTC	CASQAGGPLNEQFF
NA	TRBJ1-1	NA	TRBV27	TGTGCCAGCAGTCGGACGTGGGGGGACACTGAAGCTTTCTTT	CASSRTWGDTEAFF
NA	TRBJ2-2	few	TRBV27	TGTGCCAGCAGCCCTTCGTTTGCGGGAACGAACACCGGGGAGCTGTTTTTT	CASSPSFAGTNTGELFF
NA	TRBJ2-7	few	TRBV21-1	TGTGCCAGCAAGGCAGGGAACTCCTACGAGCAGTACTTC	CASKAGNSYEQYF
NA	TRBJ1-5	NA	TRBV25-1	TGTGCCAGCAGTGAATCAAGAGGGCAGGAGTCAAGCAATCAGCCCCAGCATTTT	CASSESRGQESSNQPQHF
NA	TRBJ1-1	NA	TRBV5-1	TGCGCCAGCAGCTTGCGGTTGGGTATGAACACTGAAGCTTTCTTT	CASSLRLGMNTEAFF
NA	TRBJ1-1	NA	TRBV19	TGTGCCAGTACCCTATACGCGGACCCGAACACTGAAGCTTTCTTT	CASTLYADPNTEAFF
NA	TRBJ2-2	NA	TRBV28	TGTGCCAGCAGTTCAGGGGCGCTGACCGGGGAGCTGTTTTTT	CASSSGALTGELFF
TRBD1	TRBJ2-5	NA	TRBV11-2	TGTGCCAGCAGCTTCCGGACAGGGGAGCAAGAGACCCAGTACTTC	CASSFRTGEQETQYF
NA	TRBJ2-2	once	TRBV28	TGTGCCAGCAGTCCGCCCGGCGGAGGGAACACCGGGGAGCTGTTTTTT	CASSPPGGGNTGELFF
NA	TRBJ1-2	few	TRBV28	TGTGCCAGCAGTTCCCTGAACAGGGACTATGGCTACACCTTC	CASSSLNRDYGYTF
TRBD2	TRBJ2-1	NA	TRBV30	TGTGCCTGGAAGCCGGGACTAGGGTTCCATGAGCAGTTCTTC	CAWKPGLGFHEQFF
NA	TRBJ2-1	many	TRBV2	TGTGCCAGCAGTGACCAAGCCCGGAGCTCCTACAATGAGCAGTTCTTC	CASSDQARSSYNEQFF
TRBD1	TRBJ1-1	NA	TRBV18	TGTGCCAGCTCTCCCGCCCCGGGACAGAGAAACACTGAAGCTTTCTTT	CASSPAPGQRNTEAFF
TRBD2	TRBJ2-3	NA	TRBV28	TGTGCCAGCAGCGGCCGATGGCGGGAGGGAAGAGATACGCAGTATTTT	CASSGRWREGRDTQYF
NA	TRBJ2-5	NA	TRBV6-6	TGTGCCAGCAGGATATCGACAACCCAAGAGACCCAGTACTTC	CASRISTTQETQYF
NA	TRBJ1-1	NA	TRBV18	TGTGCCAGCTCACAGAACATGGGGGAGGCGTCCACTGAAGCTTTCTTT	CASSQNMGEASTEAFF
NA	TRBJ1-2	NA	TRBV13	TGTGCCAGCAGCTTAGGAGGGTTGAGAGGCTACACCTTC	CASSLGGLRGYTF
NA	TRBJ2-7	NA	TRBV28	TGTGCCAGCAGTTTATGGGGCGGGACAGCGTACGAGCAGTACTTC	CASSLWGGTAYEQYF
TRBD2	TRBJ2-5	NA	TRBV19	TGTGCCAGTAGGACAACGGGGACTAGCGGACAAGAGACCCAGTACTTC	CASRTTGTSGQETQYF
NA	TRBJ1-2	NA	TRBV5-6	TGTGCCAGCAGCTTGCTGACAGGCTATGGCTACACCTTC	CASSLLTGYGYTF
NA	TRBJ1-1	NA	TRBV6-1	TGTGCCAGCAGTGGGGGGTGGTCCACTGAAGCTTTCTTT	CASSGGWSTEAFF
NA	TRBJ1-2	NA	TRBV11-1	TGTGCCAGCAGCTTACCGGGACTGAGCTATGGCTACACCTTC	CASSLPGLSYGYTF
TRBD1	TRBJ1-4	few	TRBV28	TGTGCCAGCAGTTCCCCGACGCGGACAGGGTTTCGTGAAAAACTGTTTTTT	CASSSPTRTGFREKLFF
NA	TRBJ1-1	NA	TRBV7-9	TGTGCCAGCAGCTTTGAAGGTAAGACTGAAGCTTTCTTT	CASSFEGKTEAFF
TRBD1	TRBJ1-2	NA	TRBV5-4	TGTGCCAGCAGCTGGGACAGGGGGCTTGGCTACACCTTC	CASSWDRGLGYTF
TRBD2	TRBJ2-7	few	TRBV9	TGTGCCAGCAGCGTAGCGGGAGGGTCGGACGAGCAGTACTTC	CASSVAGGSDEQYF